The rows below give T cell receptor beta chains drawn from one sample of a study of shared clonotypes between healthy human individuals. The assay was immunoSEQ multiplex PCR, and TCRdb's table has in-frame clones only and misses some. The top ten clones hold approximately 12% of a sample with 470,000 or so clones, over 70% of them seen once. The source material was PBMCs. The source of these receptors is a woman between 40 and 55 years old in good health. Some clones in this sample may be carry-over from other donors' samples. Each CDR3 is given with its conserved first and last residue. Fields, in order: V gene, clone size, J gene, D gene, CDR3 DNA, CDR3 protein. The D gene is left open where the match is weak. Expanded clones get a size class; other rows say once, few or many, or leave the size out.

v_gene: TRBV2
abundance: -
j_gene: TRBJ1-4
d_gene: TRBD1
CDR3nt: TGTGCCAGCAGACGGGACAGGAGAGATGAAAAACTGTTTTTT
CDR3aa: CASRRDRRDEKLFF

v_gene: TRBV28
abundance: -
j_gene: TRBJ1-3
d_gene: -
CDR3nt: TGTGCCAGCAGCCCGGGGGGGGTAAACTCTGGAAACACCATATATTTT
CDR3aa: CASSPGGVNSGNTIYF

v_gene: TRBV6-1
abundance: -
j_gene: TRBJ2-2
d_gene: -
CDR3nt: TGTGCCAGCAGTGAAGCTACCTTCACCGGGACATTAAGAGGGGAGCTGTTTTTT
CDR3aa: CASSEATFTGTLRGELFF

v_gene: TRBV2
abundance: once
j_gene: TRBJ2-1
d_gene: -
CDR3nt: TGTGCCAGCAGTGAATTGGACGTTGGGGAGCAGTTCTTC
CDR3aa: CASSELDVGEQFF

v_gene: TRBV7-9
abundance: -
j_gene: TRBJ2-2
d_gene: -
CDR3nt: TGTGCCAGCACTCCGAGGGGGGGTCCCGGGGAGCTGTTTTTT
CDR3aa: CASTPRGGPGELFF

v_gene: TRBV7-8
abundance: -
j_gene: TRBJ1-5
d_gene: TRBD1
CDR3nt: TGTGCCAGCAGCCTAACAGGGGTTTATCAGCCCCAGCATTTT
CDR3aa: CASSLTGVYQPQHF

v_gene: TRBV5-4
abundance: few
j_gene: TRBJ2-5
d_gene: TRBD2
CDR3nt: TGTGCCAGCAGCTTGACTAGCGGGAGTAAGGAGCAGTACTTC
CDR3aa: CASSLTSGSKEQYF

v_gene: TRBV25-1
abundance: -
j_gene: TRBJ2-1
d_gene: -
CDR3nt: TGTGCCAGCAGTGGTCGAATAGTGATCTACAATGAGCAGTTCTTC
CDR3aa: CASSGRIVIYNEQFF

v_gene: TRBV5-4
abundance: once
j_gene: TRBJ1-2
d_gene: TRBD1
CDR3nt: TGTGCCAGCAGACTCGGGTACAGGGGTTATGGCTACACCTTC
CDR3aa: CASRLGYRGYGYTF

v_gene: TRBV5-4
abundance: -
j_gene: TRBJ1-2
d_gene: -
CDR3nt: TGTGCCAGCAGCTTGTCAAGTACGGGCTATGGCTACACCTTC
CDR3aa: CASSLSSTGYGYTF

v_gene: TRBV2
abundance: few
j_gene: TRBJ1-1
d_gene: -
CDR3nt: TGTGCCAGCAGCAGGGGAGGCACTGAAGCTTTCTTT
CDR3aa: CASSRGGTEAFF

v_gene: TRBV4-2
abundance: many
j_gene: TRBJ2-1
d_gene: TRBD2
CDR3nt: TGTGCCAGCAGCCCGGGACTAGGGACAAACAATGAGCAGTTCTTC
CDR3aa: CASSPGLGTNNEQFF

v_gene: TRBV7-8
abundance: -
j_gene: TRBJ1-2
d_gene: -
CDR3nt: TGTGCCAGCAGCTTAAGTCGCCAGGAGATCTATGGCTACACCTTC
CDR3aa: CASSLSRQEIYGYTF

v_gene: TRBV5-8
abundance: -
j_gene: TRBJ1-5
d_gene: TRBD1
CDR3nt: TGTGCCAGCGTGACAGGGGGCCTCAACCAGCCCCAGCATTTT
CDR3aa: CASVTGGLNQPQHF

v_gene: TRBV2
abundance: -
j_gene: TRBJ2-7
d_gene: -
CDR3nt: TGTGCCAGCAGTGAAAGAGCAAAGCAGTACTTC
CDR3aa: CASSERAKQYF

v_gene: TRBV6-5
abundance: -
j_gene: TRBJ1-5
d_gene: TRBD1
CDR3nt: TGTGCCAGCAGTCGACAGGGAAATCAGCCCCAGCATTTT
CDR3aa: CASSRQGNQPQHF

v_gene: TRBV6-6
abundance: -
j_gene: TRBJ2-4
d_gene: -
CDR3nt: TGTGCCAGCAGTTACGTTCTAGCCAAAAACATTCAGTACTTC
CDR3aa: CASSYVLAKNIQYF

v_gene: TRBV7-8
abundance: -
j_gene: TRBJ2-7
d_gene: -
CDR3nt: TGTGCCAGCAGCTTAGCGCGTCCGGGACGGTGGCAAGGAAGCGAGCAGTACTTC
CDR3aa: CASSLARPGRWQGSEQYF

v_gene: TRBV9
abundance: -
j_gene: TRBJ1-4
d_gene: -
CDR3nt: TGTGCCAGCAGCCTGTCACCGCAGCCGGGAGAAAAACTGTTTTTT
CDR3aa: CASSLSPQPGEKLFF

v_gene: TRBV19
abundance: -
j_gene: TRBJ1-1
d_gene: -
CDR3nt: TGTGCCAGTAGTACACATAACGGGAACACTGAAGCTTTCTTT
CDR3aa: CASSTHNGNTEAFF

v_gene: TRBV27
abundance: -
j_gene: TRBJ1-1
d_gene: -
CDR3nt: TGTGCCAGCAGTTTCTTAGGCAGGGGTGGCACTGAAGCTTTCTTT
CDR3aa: CASSFLGRGGTEAFF

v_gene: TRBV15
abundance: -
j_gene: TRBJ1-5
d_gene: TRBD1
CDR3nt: TGTGCCACCAGCAGAGGGACAGGGGCAGTTTATAGCAATCAGCCCCAGCATTTT
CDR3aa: CATSRGTGAVYSNQPQHF

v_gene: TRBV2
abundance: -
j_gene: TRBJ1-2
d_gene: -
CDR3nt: TGTGCCACTGCCCAGACCCCAGATGGCTACACCTTC
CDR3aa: CATAQTPDGYTF

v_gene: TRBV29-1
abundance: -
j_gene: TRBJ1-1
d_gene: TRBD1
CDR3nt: TGCAGCGTTGGGGGACAGGGGGCTTTCACTGAAGCTTTCTTT
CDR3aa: CSVGGQGAFTEAFF

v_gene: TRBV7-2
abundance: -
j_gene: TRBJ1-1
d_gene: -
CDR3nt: TGTGCCAGCAGCTCATACGGCAGACAACGGCCTGAAGCTTTCTTT
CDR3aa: CASSSYGRQRPEAFF

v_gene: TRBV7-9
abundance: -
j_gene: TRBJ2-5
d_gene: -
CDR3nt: TGTGCCAGCAGCTCAGTTGGGGAACCGAACCAAGAGACCCAGTACTTC
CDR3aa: CASSSVGEPNQETQYF

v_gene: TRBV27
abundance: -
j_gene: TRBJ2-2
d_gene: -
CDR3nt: TGTGCCAGCAGTCCCCGGAGCACCGGGGAGCTGTTTTTT
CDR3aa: CASSPRSTGELFF

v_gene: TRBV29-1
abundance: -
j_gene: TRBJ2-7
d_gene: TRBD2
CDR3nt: TGCAGCGTTGAAAGCGGGAGGGCCTACGAGCAGTACTTC
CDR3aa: CSVESGRAYEQYF

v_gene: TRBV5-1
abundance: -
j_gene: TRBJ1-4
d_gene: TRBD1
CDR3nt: TGCGCCAGCAGCGTACAGGGGCTCGAAGGTGAAAAACTGTTTTTT
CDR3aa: CASSVQGLEGEKLFF

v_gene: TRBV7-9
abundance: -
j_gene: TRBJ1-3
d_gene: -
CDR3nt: TGTGCCAGCAGCTTAGCGGGGTCATACTCTGGAAACACCATATATTTT
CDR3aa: CASSLAGSYSGNTIYF

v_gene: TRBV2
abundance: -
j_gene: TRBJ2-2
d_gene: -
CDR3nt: TGTGCCAGCAGTGGTCGGGGTGGCGGGGAGCTGTTTTTT
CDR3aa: CASSGRGGGELFF

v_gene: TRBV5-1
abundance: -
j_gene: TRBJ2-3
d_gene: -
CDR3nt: TGCGCCAGCGGCGTCACAGGGCTCAGCACAGATACGCAGTATTTT
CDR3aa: CASGVTGLSTDTQYF

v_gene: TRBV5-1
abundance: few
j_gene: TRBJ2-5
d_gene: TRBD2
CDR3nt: TGCGCCAGCAGCTTGGGACTAGCGGGGATGGCCTTCCAAGAGACCCAGTACTTC
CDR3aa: CASSLGLAGMAFQETQYF

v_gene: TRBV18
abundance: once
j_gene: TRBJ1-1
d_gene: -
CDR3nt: TGTGCCAGCTCACCACCCCGGCCGAGCACTGAAGCTTTCTTT
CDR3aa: CASSPPRPSTEAFF

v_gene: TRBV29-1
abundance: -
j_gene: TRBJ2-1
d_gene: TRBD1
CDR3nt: TGCAGCGCCGGGACAGGCCCCTACAATGAGCAGTTCTTC
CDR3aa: CSAGTGPYNEQFF

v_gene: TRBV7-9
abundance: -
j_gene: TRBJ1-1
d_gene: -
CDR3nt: TGTGCCAGCAGCTTAGGGCGCGGGGGAAACACTGAAGCTTTCTTT
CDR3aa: CASSLGRGGNTEAFF

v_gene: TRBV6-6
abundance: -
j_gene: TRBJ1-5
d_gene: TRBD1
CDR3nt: TGTGCCAGCAGGCCGACAGGGGGTAGCAATCAGCCCCAGCATTTT
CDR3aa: CASRPTGGSNQPQHF

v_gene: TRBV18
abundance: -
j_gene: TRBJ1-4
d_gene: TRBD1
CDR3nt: TGTGCCAGCTCGCAAAACCCGGGACAGGAAAAACTGTTTTTT
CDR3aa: CASSQNPGQEKLFF

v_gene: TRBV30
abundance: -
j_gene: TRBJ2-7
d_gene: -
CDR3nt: TGTGCCTGGAGTCGGGGGACCAACTACGAGCAGTACTTC
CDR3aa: CAWSRGTNYEQYF

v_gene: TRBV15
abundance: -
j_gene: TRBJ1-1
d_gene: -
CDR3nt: TGTGCCACCAGCGTCGATAGGGCGGGTGGCACTGAAGCTTTCTTT
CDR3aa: CATSVDRAGGTEAFF

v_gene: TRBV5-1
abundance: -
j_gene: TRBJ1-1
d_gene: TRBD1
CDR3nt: TGCGCCAGCAGCATGGACAGGGAAACCTCTGAAGCTTTCTTT
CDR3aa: CASSMDRETSEAFF

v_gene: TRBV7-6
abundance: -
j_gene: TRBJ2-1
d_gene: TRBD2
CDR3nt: TGTGCCAGCAGCTTAGAACTAGCGGGGAATGAGCAGTTCTTC
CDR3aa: CASSLELAGNEQFF

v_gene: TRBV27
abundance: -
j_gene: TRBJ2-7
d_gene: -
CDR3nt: TGTGCCAGCAGTCAAGGGGGCGGGGGATACTACGAGCAGTACTTC
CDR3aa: CASSQGGGGYYEQYF

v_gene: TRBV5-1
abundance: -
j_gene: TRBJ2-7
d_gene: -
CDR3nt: TGCGCCAGCAGCACACGACAGGGAGGCTCCGAGCAGTACTTC
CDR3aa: CASSTRQGGSEQYF

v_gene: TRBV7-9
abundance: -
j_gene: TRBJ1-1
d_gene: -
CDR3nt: TGTGCCAGCAGCTTAAGCTTGAGGGACACTGAAGCTTTCTTT
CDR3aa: CASSLSLRDTEAFF

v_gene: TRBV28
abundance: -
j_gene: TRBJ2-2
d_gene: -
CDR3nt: TGTGCCAGCATCCCAAGGAGGGAATCCGGGGAGCTGTTTTTT
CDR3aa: CASIPRRESGELFF